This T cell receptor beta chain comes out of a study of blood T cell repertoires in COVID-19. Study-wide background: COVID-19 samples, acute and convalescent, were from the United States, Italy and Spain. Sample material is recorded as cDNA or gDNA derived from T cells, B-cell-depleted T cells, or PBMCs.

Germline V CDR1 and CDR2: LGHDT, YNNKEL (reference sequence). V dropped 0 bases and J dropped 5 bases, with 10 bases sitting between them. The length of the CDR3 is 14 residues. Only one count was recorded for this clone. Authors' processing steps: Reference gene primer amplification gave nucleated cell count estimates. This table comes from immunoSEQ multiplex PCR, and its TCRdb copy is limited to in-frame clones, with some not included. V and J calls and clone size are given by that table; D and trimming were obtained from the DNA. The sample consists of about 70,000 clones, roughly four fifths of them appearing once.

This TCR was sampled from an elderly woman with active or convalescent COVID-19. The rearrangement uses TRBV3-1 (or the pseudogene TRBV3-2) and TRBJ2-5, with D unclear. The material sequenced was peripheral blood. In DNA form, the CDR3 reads TGTGCCAGCAGCCAAGATCAGCCCGGGGAGACCCAGTACTTC. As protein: CASSQDQPGETQYF.